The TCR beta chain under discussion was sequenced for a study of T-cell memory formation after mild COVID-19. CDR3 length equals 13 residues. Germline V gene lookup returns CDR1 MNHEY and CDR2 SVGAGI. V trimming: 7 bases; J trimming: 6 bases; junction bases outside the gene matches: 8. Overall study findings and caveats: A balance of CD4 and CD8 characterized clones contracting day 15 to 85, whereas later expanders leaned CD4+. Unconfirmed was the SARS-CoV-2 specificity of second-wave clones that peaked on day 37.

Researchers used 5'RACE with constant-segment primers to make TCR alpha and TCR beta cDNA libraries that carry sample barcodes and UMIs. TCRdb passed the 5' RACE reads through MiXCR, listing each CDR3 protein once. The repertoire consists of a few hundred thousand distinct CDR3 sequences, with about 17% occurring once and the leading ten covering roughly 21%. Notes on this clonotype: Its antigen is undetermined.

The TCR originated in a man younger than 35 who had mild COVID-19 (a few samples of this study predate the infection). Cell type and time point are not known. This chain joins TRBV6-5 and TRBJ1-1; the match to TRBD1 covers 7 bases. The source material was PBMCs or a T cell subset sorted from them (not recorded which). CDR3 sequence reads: CASTYSGTAEAFF. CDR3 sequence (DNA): TGTGCCAGCACCTACTCAGGGACAGCTGAAGCTTTCTTT.